Reported below is one TCR beta chain. The data stem from a study of T cells of healthy individuals. The CDR3 has 16 amino acids. CDR1 is SGHRS, CDR2 YFSETQ, per germline. Trimming removed 0 bases from V and 2 bases from J; junction bases left unmatched: 5. TCRdb re-derived calls from the 5' RACE reads in MiXCR, one entry per CDR3 protein. The sample has some 69,000 distinct CDR3 sequences, 15% to 20% seen once. The rearrangement uses TRBV5-1 and TRBJ2-5, with 9 nucleotides matching TRBD2. This clonotype was obtained from a human donor in good health. The CDR3 sequence: CASSLAGTSLQETQYF. CDR3 sequence (DNA): TGCGCCAGCAGCTTGGCGGGGACTAGCCTTCAAGAGACCCAGTACTTC.